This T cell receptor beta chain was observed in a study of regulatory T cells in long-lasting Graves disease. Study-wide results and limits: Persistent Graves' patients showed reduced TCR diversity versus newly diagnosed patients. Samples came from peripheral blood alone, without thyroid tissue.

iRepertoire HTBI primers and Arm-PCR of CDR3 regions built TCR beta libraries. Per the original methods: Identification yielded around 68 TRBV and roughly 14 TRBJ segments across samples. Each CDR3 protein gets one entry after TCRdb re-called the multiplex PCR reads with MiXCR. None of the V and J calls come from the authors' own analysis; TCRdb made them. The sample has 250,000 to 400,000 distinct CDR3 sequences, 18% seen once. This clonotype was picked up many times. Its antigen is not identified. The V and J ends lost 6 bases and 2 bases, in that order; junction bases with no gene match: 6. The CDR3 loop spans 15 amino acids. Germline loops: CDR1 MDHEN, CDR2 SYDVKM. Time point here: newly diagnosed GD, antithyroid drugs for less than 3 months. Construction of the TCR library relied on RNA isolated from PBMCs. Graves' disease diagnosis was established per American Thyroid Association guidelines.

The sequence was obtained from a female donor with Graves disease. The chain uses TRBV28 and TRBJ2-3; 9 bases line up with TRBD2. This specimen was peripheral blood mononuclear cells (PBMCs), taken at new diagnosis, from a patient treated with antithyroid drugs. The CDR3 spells CASRPLAGPTDTQYF. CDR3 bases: TGTGCCAGCAGACCACTAGCGGGCCCCACAGATACGCAGTATTTT.